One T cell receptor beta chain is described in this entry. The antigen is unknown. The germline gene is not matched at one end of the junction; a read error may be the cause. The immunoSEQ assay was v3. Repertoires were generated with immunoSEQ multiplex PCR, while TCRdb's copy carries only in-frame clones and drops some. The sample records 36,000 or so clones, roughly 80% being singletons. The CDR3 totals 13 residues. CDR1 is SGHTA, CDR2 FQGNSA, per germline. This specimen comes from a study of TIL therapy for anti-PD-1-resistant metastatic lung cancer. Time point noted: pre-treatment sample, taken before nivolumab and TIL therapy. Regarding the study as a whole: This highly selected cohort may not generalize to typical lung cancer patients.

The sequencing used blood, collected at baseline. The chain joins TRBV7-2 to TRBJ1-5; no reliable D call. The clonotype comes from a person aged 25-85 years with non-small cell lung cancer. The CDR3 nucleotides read TGTGCCAGCAGCCCAAACACCAATCAGGCCCAGCATTTT. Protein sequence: CASSPNTNQAQHF.